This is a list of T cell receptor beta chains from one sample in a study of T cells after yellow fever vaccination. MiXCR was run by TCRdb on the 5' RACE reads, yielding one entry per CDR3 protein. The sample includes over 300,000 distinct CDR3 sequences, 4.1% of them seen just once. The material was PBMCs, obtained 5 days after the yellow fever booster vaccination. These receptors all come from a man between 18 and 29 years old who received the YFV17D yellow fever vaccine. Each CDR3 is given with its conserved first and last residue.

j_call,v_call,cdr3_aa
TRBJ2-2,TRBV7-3,CASSQTSGGSGELFF
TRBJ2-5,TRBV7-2,CASRTYSGVQETQYF
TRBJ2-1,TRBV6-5,CASSYGTSYNEQFF
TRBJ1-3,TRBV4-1,CASSQEAGLSSGNTIYF
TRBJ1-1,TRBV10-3,CAISGQGAGTEAFF
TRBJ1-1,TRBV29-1,CSVAPDFGTVAFF
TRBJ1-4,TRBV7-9,CASSALTGTENEKLFF
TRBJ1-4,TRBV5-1,CASRTDSGAPNEKLFF
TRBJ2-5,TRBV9,CASSVDGGGETQYF
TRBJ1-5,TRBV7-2,CASSLGQAGNQPQHF
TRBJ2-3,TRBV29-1,CSVGYRGRTDTQYF
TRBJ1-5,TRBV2,CASGREGQPQHF
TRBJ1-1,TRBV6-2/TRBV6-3,CASSEPPMWTENTEASF
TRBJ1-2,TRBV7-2,CASTPPTTAVYGYTF
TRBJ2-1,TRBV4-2,CASSQPGQGPNFYNEQFF
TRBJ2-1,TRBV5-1,CASSLAGDHNEQFF
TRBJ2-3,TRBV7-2,CASSSWGGVTDTQYF
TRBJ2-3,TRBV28,CASSLLMEASGGSTDTQYF
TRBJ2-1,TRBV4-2,CASSQTGLAVYNEQFF
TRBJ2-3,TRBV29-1,CSVRRGGFSTDTQYF